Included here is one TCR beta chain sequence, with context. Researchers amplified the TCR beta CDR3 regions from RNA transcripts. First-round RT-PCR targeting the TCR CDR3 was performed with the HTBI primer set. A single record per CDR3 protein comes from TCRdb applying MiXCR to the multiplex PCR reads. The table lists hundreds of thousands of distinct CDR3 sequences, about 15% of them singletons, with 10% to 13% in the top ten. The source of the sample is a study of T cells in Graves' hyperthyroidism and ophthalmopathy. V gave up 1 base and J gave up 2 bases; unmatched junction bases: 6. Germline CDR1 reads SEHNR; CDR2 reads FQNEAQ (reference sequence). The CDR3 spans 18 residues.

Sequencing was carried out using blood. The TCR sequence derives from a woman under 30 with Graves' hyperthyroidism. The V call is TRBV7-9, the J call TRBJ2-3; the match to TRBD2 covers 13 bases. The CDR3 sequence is CASSLEVLAGGITDTQYF. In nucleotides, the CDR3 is TGTGCCAGCAGCTTAGAGGTACTAGCGGGAGGGATCACAGATACGCAGTATTTT.